The 13 T cell receptor beta chains in this list originate from one sample, sequenced in a study of blood T cell repertoires in COVID-19. Method: immunoSEQ multiplex PCR; TCRdb's copy keeps in-frame clones and lacks some. Among approximately 250,000 clones listed, around four fifths were seen once. The sequencing sample was made of peripheral blood. These receptors all stem from a man aged 55-75 years who had recovered from COVID-19.

V and J are TRBV9 and TRBJ2-3; 8 bases agree with TRBD2. This CDR3 has 16 amino acids. Germline V gene sequence: CDR1 SGDLS, CDR2 YYNGEE. V gave up 3 bases and J gave up 2 bases; unmatched junction bases: 8. The CDR3 region has the DNA TGTGCCAGCAGCGCAACGGGGGGGTCACTCACAGATACGCAGTATTTT. It translates to CASSATGGSLTDTQYF.

A remark on this clone: Other nucleotide sequences from this sample produce the same CDR3. CDR3 in amino acids: CASSSGQVNSPLHF. In DNA, the CDR3 is TGTGCCAGCAGCTCCGGACAAGTTAATTCACCCCTCCACTTT. The rearrangement links TRBV7-3 to TRBJ1-6; possible D gene TRBD1, 5 bases. The CDR3 is 14 amino acids. V was shortened by 4 bases and J by 6 bases, with 10 bases between the two germline ends. Germline assignment: CDR1 SGHTA and CDR2 FQGTGA.

This clone has a single count. The V call is TRBV2, the J call TRBJ2-5; TRBD2 is a possible D gene (5 bases). V was clipped by 6 bases and J by 3 bases, with 11 bases between them. This CDR3 is built from 13 residues. The germline CDR1 and CDR2 sequences are SNHLY and FYNNEI. CDR3 loop: CASSRDWKETQYF. The CDR3 region has the DNA TGTGCCAGCAGCCGGGATTGGAAAGAGACCCAGTACTTC.

This rearrangement joins TRBV7-2 to TRBJ1-3, with 9 bases that match TRBD1. CDR1 and CDR2 from the germline V gene are SGHTA and FQGNSA. V was clipped by 5 bases and J by 1 base; unmatched bases: 3. The CDR3 covers 15 residues. The CDR3 is CASSPGTGSGNTIYF. The CDR3 DNA reads TGTGCCAGCAGCCCCGGGACAGGGTCTGGAAACACCATATATTTT.

This chain links TRBV18 with TRBJ1-3; 8 bases are a match to TRBD1. Germline CDR1 reads KGHSH; CDR2 reads LQKENI. The CDR3 is 16 residues long. J was trimmed by 2 bases and V by 3 bases; bases with no gene match: 6. CDR3 loop: CASSPGQAPAGNTIYF. Written as DNA, the CDR3 is TGTGCCAGCTCACCGGGACAGGCCCCGGCTGGAAACACCATATATTTT.

V and J are TRBV6-1 and TRBJ2-5; maybe TRBD2 (6 bases). CDR1 and CDR2 (germline): MNHNS, SASEGT. V lost 2 bases and J 1 base, leaving 11 bases between the germline ends. The CDR3 sequence is 15 residues long. CDR3 sequence (DNA): TGTGCCAGCAGTGAATCACGGGGGTTCCAAGAGACCCAGTACTTC. Its protein product is CASSESRGFQETQYF.

This clone was counted only a few times. V is TRBV6-6 and J is TRBJ1-5; a possible D gene is TRBD1 (6 bases). CDR3 length: 14 residues. Trimming cost V 5 bases and J 4 bases, with 12 bases left between them. Germline CDR1 and CDR2: MNHNY and SVGAGI (reference sequence). The CDR3 region is CASSLRGRNQPQHF. CDR3 in DNA: TGTGCCAGCAGTCTCAGGGGAAGAAATCAGCCCCAGCATTTT.

The V call is TRBV7-3, the J call TRBJ2-5; 9 nucleotides agree with TRBD1. CDR3 length equals 13 residues. J gave up 5 bases and V 6 bases, and 4 bases lay outside the gene matches. From germline, CDR1 is SGHTA and CDR2 FQGTGA. Written as DNA, the CDR3 is TGTGCCAGCAGTACAGGGGGCGGGGAGACCCAGTACTTC. Residues: CASSTGGGETQYF.

This chain joins TRBV25-1 and TRBJ2-6, with D tentatively TRBD2 (5 bases). V gave up 4 bases and J gave up 0 bases, with 16 bases separating them. This CDR3 is 18 amino acids long. Per germline, CDR1 MGHDK and CDR2 SYGVNS. CDR3 DNA sequence: TGTGCCAGCAGTGCGCCCGGGCGGGCCCCCTCTGGGGCCAACGTCCTGACTTTC. The encoded protein is CASSAPGRAPSGANVLTF.

This clone was seen just once. The rearrangement uses TRBV14 and TRBJ1-1; unclear D gene. CDR1 is SGHDN and CDR2 is FVKESK in the germline V gene. V lost 4 bases and J 0 bases, leaving 12 bases between the germline ends. The length of the CDR3 is 15 residues. The CDR3: CASSRLQQMNTEAFF. CDR3 nucleotide sequence: TGTGCCAGCAGCCGATTACAGCAGATGAACACTGAAGCTTTCTTT.

This clone was counted once. This chain uses TRBV9 with TRBJ2-3, with a possible D match to TRBD1 (5 bases). Trimming pared 6 bases from V and 4 bases from J, leaving 18 bases between. CDR1 and CDR2 (germline): SGDLS, YYNGEE. This CDR3 region has 15 residues. CDR3 amino acids: CASTLDQGGADTQYF. Written as DNA, the CDR3 is TGTGCCAGCACCTTGGATCAGGGTGGGGCAGATACGCAGTATTTT.

The chain employs TRBV28 and TRBJ2-7, with a possible D match to TRBD1 (6 bases). In germline, CDR1 is MDHEN, CDR2 SYDVKM. V lost 6 bases, J lost 0 bases, and 30 bases lay in between. The CDR3 sequence is 20 residues long. The DNA of the CDR3 is TGTGCCAGCAGAAAAGGCAGGGGCAGGGCCCAAGAACTAGGCTCCTACGAGCAGTACTTC. Translating gives CASRKGRGRAQELGSYEQYF.

The rearrangement joins TRBV28 to TRBJ1-4, with D possibly matching TRBD1 (6 bases). Trimming removed 7 bases from V and 0 bases from J, with 12 bases in between. Germline V CDR1 and CDR2: MDHEN, SYDVKM. This CDR3 is 15 amino acids long. CDR3 sequence: CASNSPGATNEKLFF. The CDR3 region has the DNA TGTGCCAGCAACTCCCCAGGGGCAACTAATGAAAAACTGTTTTTT.